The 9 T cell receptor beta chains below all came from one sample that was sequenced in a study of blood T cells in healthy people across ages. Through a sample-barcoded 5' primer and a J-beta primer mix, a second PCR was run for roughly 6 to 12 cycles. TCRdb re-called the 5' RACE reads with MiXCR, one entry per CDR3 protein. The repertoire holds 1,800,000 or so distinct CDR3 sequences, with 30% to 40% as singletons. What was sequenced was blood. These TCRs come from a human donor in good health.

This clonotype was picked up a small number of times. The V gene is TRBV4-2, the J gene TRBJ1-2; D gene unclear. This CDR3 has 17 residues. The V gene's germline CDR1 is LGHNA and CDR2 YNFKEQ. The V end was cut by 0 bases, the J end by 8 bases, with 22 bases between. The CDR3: CASSQDIPQDDRAGYTF. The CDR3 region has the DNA TGTGCCAGCAGCCAAGATATTCCCCAAGATGATCGAGCGGGCTACACCTTC.

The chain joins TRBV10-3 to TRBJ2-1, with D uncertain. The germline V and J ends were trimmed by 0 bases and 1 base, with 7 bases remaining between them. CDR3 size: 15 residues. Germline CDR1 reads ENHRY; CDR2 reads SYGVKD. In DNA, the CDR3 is TGTGCCATCAGTGAGTCGGTCAGGTCCTACAATGAGCAGTTCTTC. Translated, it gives CAISESVRSYNEQFF.

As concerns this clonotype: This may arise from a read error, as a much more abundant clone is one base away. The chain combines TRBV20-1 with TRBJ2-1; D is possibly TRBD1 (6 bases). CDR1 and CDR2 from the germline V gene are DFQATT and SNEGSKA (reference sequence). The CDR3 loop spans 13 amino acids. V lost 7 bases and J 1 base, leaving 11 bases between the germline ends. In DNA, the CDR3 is TGCAGTGTTTCGCAGGGGTCCTACAATGAGCAGTTCTTC. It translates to CSVSQGSYNEQFF.

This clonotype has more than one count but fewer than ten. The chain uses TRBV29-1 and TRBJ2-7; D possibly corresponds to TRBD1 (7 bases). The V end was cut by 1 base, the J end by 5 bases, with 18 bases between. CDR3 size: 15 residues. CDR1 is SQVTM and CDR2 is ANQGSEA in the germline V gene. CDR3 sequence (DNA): TGCAGCGTTGAAGCGCGGGACAGTTCCCCCCACGAGCAGTACTTC. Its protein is CSVEARDSSPHEQYF.

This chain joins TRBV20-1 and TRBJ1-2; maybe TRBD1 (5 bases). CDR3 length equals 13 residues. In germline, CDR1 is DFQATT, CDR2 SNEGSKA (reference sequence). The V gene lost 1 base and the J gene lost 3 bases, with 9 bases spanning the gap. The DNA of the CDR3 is TGCAGTGCTAGAGCCCCAGGGCACTATGGCTACACCTTC. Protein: CSARAPGHYGYTF.

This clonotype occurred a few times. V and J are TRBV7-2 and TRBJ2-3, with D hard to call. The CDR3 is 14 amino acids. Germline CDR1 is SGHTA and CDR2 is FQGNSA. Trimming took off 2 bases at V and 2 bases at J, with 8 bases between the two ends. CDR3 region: CASSLLGATDTQYF. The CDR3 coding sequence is TGTGCCAGCAGCTTATTAGGCGCCACAGATACGCAGTATTTT.

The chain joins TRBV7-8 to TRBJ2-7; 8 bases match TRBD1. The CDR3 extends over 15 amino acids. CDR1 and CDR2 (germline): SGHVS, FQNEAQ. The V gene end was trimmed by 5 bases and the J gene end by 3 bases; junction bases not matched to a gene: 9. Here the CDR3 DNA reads TGTGCCAGCAGCCCAAATCGACAGGGGAACTACGAGCAGTACTTC. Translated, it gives CASSPNRQGNYEQYF. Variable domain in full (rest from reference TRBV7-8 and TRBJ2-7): GAGVSQSPRYKVAKRGQDVALRCDPISGHVSLFWYQQALGQGPEFLTYFQNEAQLDKSGLPSDRFFAERPEGSVSTLKIQRTQQEDSAVYLCASSPNRQGNYEQYFGPGTRLTVT.

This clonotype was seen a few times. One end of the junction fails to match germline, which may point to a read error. The CDR3 nucleotides read TGTGCCAGCAGTTTGGTGGGGGCAGATGCGCAGTATTTT. Translating gives CASSLVGADAQYF. The chain combines TRBV12-3 or TRBV12-4 with TRBJ2-3; the D gene is possibly TRBD1 (6 bases). The length of the CDR3 is 13 residues.

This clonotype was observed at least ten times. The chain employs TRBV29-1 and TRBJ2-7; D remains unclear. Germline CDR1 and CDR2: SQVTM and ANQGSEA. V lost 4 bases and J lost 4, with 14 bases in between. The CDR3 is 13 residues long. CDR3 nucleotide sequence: TGCAGCGTTGGTAGGGAAGTGGGGTACGAGCAGTACTTC. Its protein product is CSVGREVGYEQYF.